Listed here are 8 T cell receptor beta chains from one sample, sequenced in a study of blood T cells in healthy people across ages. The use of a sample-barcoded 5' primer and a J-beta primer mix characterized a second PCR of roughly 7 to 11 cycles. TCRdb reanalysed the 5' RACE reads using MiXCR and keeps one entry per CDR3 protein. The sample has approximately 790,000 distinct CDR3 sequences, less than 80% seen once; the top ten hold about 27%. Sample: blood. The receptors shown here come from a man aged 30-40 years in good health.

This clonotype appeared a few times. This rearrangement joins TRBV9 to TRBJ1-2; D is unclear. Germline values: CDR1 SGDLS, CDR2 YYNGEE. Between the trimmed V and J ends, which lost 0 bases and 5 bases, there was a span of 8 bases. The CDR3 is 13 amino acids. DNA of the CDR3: TGTGCCAGCAGCGTAGCTACGGGTTATGGCTACACCTTC. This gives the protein CASSVATGYGYTF.

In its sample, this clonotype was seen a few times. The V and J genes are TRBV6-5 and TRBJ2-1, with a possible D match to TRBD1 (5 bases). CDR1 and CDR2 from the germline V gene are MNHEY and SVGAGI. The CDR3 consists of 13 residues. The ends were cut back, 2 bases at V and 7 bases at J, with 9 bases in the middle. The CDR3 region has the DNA TGTGCCAGCAGTTACGGCAGGGCGAATGAGCAGTTCTTC. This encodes CASSYGRANEQFF.

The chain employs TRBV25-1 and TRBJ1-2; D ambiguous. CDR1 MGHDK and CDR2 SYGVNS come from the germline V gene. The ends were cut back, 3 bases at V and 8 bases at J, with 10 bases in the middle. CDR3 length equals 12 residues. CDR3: CASSDLDAGYTF. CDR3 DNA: TGTGCCAGCAGTGATCTGGACGCGGGCTACACCTTC.

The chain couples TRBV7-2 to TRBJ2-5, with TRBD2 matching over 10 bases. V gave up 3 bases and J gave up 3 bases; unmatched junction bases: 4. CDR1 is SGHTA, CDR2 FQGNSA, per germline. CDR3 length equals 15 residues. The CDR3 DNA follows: TGTGCCAGCAGCTTTAGCGGGGGGAGGAAAGAGACCCAGTACTTC. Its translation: CASSFSGGRKETQYF.

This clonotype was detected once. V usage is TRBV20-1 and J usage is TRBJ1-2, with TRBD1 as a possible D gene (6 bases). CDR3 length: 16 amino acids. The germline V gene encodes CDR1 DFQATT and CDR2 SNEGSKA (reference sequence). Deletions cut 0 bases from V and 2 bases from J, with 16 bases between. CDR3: CSAREGVTGLNYGYTF. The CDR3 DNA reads TGCAGTGCTAGAGAGGGAGTAACAGGGCTAAACTATGGCTACACCTTC.

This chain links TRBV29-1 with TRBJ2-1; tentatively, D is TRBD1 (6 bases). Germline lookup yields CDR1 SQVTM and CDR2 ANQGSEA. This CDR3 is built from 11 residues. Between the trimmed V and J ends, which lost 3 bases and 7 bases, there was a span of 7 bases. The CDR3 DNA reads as TGCAGCGTTGAGAGGGGGAATGAGCAGTTCTTC. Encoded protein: CSVERGNEQFF.

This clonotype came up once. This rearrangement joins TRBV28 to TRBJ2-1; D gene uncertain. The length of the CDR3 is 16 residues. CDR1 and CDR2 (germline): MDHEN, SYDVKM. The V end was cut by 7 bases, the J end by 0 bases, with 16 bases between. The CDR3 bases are TGTGCCAGCAATCTAGTTACCCTGAGCTCCTACAATGAGCAGTTCTTC. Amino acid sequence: CASNLVTLSSYNEQFF. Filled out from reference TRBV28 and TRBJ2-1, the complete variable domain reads DVKVTQSSRYLVKRTGEKVFLECVQDMDHENMFWYRQDPGLGLRLIYFSYDVKMKEKGDIPEGYSVSREKKERFSLILESASTNQTSMYLCASNLVTLSSYNEQFFGPGTRLTVL.

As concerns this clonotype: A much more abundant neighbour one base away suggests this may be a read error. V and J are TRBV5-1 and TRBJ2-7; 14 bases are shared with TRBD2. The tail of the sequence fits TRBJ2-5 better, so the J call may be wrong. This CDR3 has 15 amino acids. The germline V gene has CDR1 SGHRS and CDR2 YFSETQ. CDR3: CASSSGTSGGETQYF. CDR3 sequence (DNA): TGCGCCAGCAGCTCGGGGACTAGCGGGGGAGAGACCCAGTACTTC.